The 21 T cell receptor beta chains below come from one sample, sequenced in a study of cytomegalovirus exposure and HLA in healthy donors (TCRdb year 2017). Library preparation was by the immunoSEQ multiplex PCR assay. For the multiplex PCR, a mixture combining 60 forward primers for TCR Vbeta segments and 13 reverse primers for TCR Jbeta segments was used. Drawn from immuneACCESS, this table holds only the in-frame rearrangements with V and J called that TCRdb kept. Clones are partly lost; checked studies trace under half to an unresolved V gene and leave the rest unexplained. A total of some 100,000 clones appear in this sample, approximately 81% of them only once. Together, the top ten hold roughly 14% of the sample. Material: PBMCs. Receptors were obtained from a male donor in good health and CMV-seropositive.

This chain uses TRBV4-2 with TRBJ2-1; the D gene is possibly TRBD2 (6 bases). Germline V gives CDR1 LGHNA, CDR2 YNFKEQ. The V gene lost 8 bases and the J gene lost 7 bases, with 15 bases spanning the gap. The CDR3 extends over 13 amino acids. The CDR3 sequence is CASGRLDGNEQFF. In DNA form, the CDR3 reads TGTGCCAGCGGGAGACTAGACGGAAATGAGCAGTTCTTC.

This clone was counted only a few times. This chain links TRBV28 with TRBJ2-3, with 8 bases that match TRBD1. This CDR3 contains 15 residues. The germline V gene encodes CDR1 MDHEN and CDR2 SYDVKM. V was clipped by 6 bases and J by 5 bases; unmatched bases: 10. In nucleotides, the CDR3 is TGTGCCAGCAGGGACGCGCAGGGGGCAAGAGATACGCAGTATTTT. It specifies CASRDAQGARDTQYF.

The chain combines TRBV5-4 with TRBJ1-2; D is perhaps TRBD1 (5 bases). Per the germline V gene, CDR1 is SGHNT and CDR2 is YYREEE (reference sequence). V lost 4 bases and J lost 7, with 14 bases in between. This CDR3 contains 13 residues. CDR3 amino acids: CASSQTGGVGYTF. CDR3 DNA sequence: TGTGCCAGCAGCCAGACGGGGGGGGTTGGCTACACCTTC.

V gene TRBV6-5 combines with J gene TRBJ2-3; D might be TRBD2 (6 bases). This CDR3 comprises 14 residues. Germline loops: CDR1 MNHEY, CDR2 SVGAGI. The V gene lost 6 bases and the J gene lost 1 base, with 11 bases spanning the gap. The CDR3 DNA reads TGTGCCAGCAGATATCCGGGGGGCACAGATACGCAGTATTTT. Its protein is CASRYPGGTDTQYF.

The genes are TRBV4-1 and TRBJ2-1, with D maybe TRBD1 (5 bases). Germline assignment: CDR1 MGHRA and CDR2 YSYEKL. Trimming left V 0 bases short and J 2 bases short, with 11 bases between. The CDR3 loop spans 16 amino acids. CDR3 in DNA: TGCGCCAGCAGCCAAGAGAAGGGGCGCGCCTACAATGAGCAGTTCTTC. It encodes CASSQEKGRAYNEQFF.

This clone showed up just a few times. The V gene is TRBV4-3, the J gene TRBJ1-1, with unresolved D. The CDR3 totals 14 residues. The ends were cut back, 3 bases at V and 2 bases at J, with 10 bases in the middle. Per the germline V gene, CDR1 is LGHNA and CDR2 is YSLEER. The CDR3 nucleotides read TGCGCCAGCAGCCAGCTAATAGCTAACACTGAAGCTTTCTTT. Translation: CASSQLIANTEAFF.

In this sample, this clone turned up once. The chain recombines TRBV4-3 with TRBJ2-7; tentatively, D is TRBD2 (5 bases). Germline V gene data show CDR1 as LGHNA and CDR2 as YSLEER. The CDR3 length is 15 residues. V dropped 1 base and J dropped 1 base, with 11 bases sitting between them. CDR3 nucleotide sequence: TGCGCCAGCAGCCAAGTGACGGGGATATCCTACGAGCAGTACTTC. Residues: CASSQVTGISYEQYF.

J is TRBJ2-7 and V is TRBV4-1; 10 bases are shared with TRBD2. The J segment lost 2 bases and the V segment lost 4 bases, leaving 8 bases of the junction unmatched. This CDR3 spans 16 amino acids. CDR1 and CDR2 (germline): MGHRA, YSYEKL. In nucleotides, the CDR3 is TGCGCCAGCAGCCTGGGACTAGCGTTCACCGCCTACGAGCAGTACTTC. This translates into CASSLGLAFTAYEQYF.

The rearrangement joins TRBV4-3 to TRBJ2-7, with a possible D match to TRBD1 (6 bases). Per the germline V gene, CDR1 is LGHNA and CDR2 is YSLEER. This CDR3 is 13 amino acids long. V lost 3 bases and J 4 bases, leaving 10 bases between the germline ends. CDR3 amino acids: CASSHTQGYEQYF. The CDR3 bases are TGCGCCAGCAGCCATACACAGGGATACGAGCAGTACTTC.

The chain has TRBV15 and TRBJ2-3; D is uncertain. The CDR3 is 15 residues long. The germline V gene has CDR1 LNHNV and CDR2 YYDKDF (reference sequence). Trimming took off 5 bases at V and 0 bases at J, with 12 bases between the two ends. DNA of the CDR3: TGTGCCACCAGCCTGCGGAGAATTAGCACAGATACGCAGTATTTT. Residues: CATSLRRISTDTQYF.

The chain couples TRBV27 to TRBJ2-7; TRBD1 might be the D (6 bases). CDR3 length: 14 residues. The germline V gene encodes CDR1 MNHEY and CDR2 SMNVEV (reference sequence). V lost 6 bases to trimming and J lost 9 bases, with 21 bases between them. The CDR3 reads CASSLGPRRGGQYF. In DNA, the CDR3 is TGTGCCAGCAGCCTCGGACCGCGGCGAGGGGGGCAGTACTTC.

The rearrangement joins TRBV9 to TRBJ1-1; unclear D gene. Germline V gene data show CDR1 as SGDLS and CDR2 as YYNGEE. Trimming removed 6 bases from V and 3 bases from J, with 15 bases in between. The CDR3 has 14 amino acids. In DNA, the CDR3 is TGTGCCAGCATAAGGAGAGGGCGGGACACTGAAGCTTTCTTT. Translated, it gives CASIRRGRDTEAFF. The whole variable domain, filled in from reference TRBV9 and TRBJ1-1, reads DSGVTQTPKHLITATGQRVTLRCSPRSGDLSVYWYQQSLDQGLQFLIQYYNGEERAKGNILERFSAQQFPDLHSELNLSSLELGDSALYFCASIRRGRDTEAFFGQGTRLTVV.

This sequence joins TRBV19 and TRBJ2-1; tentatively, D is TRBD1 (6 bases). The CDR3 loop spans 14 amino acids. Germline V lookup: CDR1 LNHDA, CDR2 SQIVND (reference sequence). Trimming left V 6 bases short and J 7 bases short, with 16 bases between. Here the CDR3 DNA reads TGTGCCAGTAGGAAGCGGCAGGGGTGGAATGAGCAGTTCTTC. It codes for CASRKRQGWNEQFF. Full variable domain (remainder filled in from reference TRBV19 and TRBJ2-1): DGGITQSPKYLFRKEGQNVTLSCEQNLNHDAMYWYRQDPGQGLRLIYYSQIVNDFQKGDIAEGYSVSREKKESFPLTVTSAQKNPTAFYLCASRKRQGWNEQFFGPGTRLTVL.

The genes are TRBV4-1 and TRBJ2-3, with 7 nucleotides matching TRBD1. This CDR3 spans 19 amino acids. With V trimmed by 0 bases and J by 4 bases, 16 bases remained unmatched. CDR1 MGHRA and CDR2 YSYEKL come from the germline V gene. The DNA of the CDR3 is TGCGCCAGCAGCCAAGATGGTTGGGGTGGGACAGAGGCGGCAGATACGCAGTATTTT. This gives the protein CASSQDGWGGTEAADTQYF.

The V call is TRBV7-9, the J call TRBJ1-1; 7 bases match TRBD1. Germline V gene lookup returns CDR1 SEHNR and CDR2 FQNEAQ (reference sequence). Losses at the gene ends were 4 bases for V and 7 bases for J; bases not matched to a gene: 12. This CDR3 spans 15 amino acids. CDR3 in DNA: TGTGCCAGCAGCTCAAAAGGACAGGCCCCGGATGAAGCTTTCTTT. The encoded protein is CASSSKGQAPDEAFF.

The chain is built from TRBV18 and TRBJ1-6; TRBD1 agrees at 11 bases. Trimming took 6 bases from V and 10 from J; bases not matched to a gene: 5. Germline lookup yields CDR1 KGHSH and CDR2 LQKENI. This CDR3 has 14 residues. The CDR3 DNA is TGTGCCAGCTCTAATGGACAGGGGGCATCACCCCTCCACTTT. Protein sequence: CASSNGQGASPLHF.

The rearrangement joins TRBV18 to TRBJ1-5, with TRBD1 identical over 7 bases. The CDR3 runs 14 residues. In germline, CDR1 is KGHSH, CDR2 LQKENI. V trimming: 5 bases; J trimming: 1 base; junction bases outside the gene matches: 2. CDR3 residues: CASSSDRSNQPQHF. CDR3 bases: TGTGCCAGCTCATCGGACAGGAGCAATCAGCCCCAGCATTTT.

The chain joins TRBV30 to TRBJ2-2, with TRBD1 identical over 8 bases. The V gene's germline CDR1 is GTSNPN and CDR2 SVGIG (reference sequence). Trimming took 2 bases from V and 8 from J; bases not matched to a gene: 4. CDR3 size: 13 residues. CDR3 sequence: CAWSRTGRGELFF. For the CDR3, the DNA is TGTGCCTGGAGTAGGACAGGGCGAGGGGAGCTGTTTTTT.

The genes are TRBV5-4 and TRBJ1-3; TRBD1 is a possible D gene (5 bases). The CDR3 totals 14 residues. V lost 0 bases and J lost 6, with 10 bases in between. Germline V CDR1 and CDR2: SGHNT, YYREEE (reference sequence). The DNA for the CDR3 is TGTGCCAGCAGCTTGGGCGGGGGGAAAAACACCATATATTTT. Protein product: CASSLGGGKNTIYF.

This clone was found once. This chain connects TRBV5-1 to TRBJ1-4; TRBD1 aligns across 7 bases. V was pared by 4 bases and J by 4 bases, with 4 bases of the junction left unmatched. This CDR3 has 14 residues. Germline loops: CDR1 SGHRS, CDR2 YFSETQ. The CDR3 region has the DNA TGCGCCAGCAGCCCTCAGGGGGTTAATGAAAAACTGTTTTTT. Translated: CASSPQGVNEKLFF.

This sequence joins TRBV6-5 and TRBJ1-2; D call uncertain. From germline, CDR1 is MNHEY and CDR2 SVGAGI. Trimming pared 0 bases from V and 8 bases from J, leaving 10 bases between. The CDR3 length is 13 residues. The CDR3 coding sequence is TGTGCCAGCAGTTACTCGAGTAACTGGGGCTACACCTTC. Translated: CASSYSSNWGYTF.